This T cell receptor (beta chain) was recorded in a study of T cell responses to AZD1222 COVID-19 vaccine. General observations from the study: Baseline antibody screening turned up just a handful of seropositive AZD1222 recipients. Among the donors, most were white British and more were female, and clonal diversity was possibly underestimated.

Germline V gives CDR1 LGHNT, CDR2 FRNRAP. With V trimmed by 6 bases and J by 3 bases, 12 bases remained unmatched. The CDR3 is 16 amino acids. This clone was counted once. Its target is unknown. Here immunoSEQ multiplex PCR was the method, and the copy in TCRdb shows in-frame clones only, minus some. The table includes about 120,000 clones, approximately 90% detected once. The receptor comes from an adult in good health. The chain combines TRBV12-5 with TRBJ2-7, with 9 bases matching TRBD1. The sequencing here drew on peripheral blood, taken on day 0 of AZD1222 vaccination. The CDR3, as DNA: TGTGCTAGTGGCCCTACCGGACAGGGGATGTTCTACGAGCAGTACTTC. Encoded protein: CASGPTGQGMFYEQYF.